These 9 T cell receptor beta chains share one sample of origin, sequenced in a study of blood T cell repertoires in COVID-19. Method: immunoSEQ multiplex PCR; TCRdb's copy keeps in-frame clones and lacks some. The sample lists 120,000 to 150,000 clones, 85% seen once, with around 3% in the top ten. Sequenced material: peripheral blood. The receptors shown here come from a man aged 50-60 years with acute or convalescent COVID-19.

V gene TRBV10-1 combines with J gene TRBJ2-3; D is possibly TRBD2 (6 bases). There are 16 residues in the CDR3. V lost 2 bases and J lost 5, with 17 bases in between. Germline V gene lookup returns CDR1 WNHNN and CDR2 SYGVQD (reference sequence). For the CDR3, the DNA is TGCGCCAGCAGTGAGAGGGTAGCGGCAGCCGGAGATACGCAGTATTTT. Its protein product is CASSERVAAAGDTQYF.

This chain joins TRBV5-4 and TRBJ2-3; D gene ambiguous. V was clipped by 4 bases and J by 5 bases, with 5 bases between them. Looked up from germline, CDR1 is SGHNT and CDR2 is YYREEE (reference sequence). The CDR3 covers 11 residues. CDR3 in amino acids: CASSLGDTQYF. The CDR3 DNA follows: TGTGCCAGCAGCCTAGGAGATACGCAGTATTTT.

V usage is TRBV5-4 and J usage is TRBJ1-4; D may be TRBD1 (5 bases). This CDR3 is built from 15 residues. Between the trimmed V and J ends, which lost 5 bases and 7 bases, there was a span of 18 bases. Germline CDR1 is SGHNT and CDR2 is YYREEE (reference sequence). The chain's CDR3 is CASSSGRVRIEKLFF. The CDR3 DNA sequence: TGTGCCAGCAGTTCAGGCAGGGTAAGAATTGAAAAACTGTTTTTT.

The chain links TRBV3-1 (or the pseudogene TRBV3-2) to TRBJ1-2; D is ambiguous. There are 12 residues in the CDR3. Germline CDR1 reads LGHDT; CDR2 reads YNNKEL (reference sequence). Trimming left V 0 bases short and J 5 bases short, with 4 bases between. CDR3 DNA sequence: TGTGCCAGCAGCCAAGACCTGTATGGCTACACCTTC. Translated: CASSQDLYGYTF.

This clone was counted a single time. The chain employs TRBV18 and TRBJ1-1, with D possibly matching TRBD1 (6 bases). The CDR3 contains 14 residues. Germline CDR1 and CDR2: KGHSH and LQKENI. V dropped 1 base and J dropped 7 bases, with 13 bases sitting between them. This chain's CDR3 is CASSPRSDRLEAFF. The CDR3 DNA reads as TGTGCCAGCTCACCACGTTCGGACAGACTTGAAGCTTTCTTT.

The gene calls are TRBV15 and TRBJ2-5; 8 bases fit TRBD1. The CDR3 consists of 15 residues. With V trimmed by 3 bases and J by 0 bases, 3 bases remained unmatched. Germline loops: CDR1 LNHNV, CDR2 YYDKDF (reference sequence). The CDR3 bases are TGTGCCACCAGCAGGTCAGGGGGCTACCAAGAGACCCAGTACTTC. It is translated as CATSRSGGYQETQYF. Variable domain in full (rest from reference TRBV15 and TRBJ2-5): DAMVIQNPRYQVTQFGKPVTLSCSQTLNHNVMYWYQQKSSQAPKLLFHYYDKDFNNEADTPDNFQSRRPNTSFCFLDIRSPGLGDTAMYLCATSRSGGYQETQYFGPGTRLLVL.

The CDR3, as DNA: TGTGCCAGTAGTACGTTGGAGACAGGGGGTCGCAATCAGCCCCAGCATTTT. Residues: CASSTLETGGRNQPQHF. The J gene is TRBJ1-5, the V gene TRBV19; 9 nucleotides align to TRBD1. The CDR3 contains 17 residues. V gave up 4 bases and J gave up 2 bases; unmatched junction bases: 9. The germline CDR1 and CDR2 sequences are LNHDA and SQIVND (reference sequence).

This chain links TRBV5-6 with TRBJ1-4, with 9 bases that match TRBD1. The germline CDR1 and CDR2 sequences are SGHDT and YYEEEE. V lost 4 bases, J lost 8 bases, and 9 bases stayed unmatched. The CDR3 has 15 amino acids. The CDR3 sequence: CASSPGTGSREKLFF. In DNA form, the CDR3 reads TGTGCCAGCAGCCCCGGGACAGGGTCCAGGGAAAAACTGTTTTTT.

CDR3 sequence (DNA): TGTGCCAGCTCACCACCGGACAGGGTGAGAGAGCCCCAGCATTTT. The encoded protein is CASSPPDRVREPQHF. The rearrangement uses TRBV18 and TRBJ1-5; 8 bases match TRBD1. The germline V gene encodes CDR1 KGHSH and CDR2 LQKENI. Losses at the gene ends were 0 bases for V and 8 bases for J; bases not matched to a gene: 6. The CDR3 sequence is 15 residues long.